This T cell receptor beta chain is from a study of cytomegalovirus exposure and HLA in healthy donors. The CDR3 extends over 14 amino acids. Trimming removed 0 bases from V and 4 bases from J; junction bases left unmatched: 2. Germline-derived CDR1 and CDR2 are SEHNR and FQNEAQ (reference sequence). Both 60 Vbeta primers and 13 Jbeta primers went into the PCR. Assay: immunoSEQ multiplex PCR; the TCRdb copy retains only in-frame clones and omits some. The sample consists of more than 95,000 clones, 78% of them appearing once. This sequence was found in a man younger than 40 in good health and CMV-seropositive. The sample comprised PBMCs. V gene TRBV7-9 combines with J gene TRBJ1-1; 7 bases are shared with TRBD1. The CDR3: CASSLATGVTEAFF. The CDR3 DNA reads TGTGCCAGCAGCTTAGCCACAGGGGTCACTGAAGCTTTCTTT.